This T cell receptor beta chain was recovered during a study of shared clonotypes between healthy human individuals. Study-level background: Ranging from 18 to 49 in age, donors were two women and three men.

Terminally differentiated effector memory CD45RA+ cells were left out of the naive CD8 fraction, which was CD45RO-negative and positively selected for CCR7. A note on this clone: The antigen remains unidentified.

CDR1 and CDR2 (germline): LNHDA, SQIVND (reference sequence). The CDR3 is 13 amino acids. Trimming pared 4 bases from V and 5 bases from J, leaving 12 bases between. Whole-study results and caveats: Generally, naive subsets came out with larger estimated richness than memory subsets. Even with large depth, rarefaction showed that sorted-subset sequencing was incomplete.

The assay was immunoSEQ multiplex PCR, and TCRdb's table has in-frame clones only and misses some. The table shows around 2.1 million clones, with 93% occurring only once. The clonotype comes from a man between 18 and 29 years old in good health. Some clones in this sample may be carry-over from other donors' samples. The V and J genes are TRBV19 and TRBJ2-7; maybe TRBD1 (6 bases). Sequencing input: naive CD8+ T cells from PBMCs. In DNA form, the CDR3 reads TGTGCCAGTAGTACTAGACAGGAGGACGAGCAGTACTTC. Its translation: CASSTRQEDEQYF.